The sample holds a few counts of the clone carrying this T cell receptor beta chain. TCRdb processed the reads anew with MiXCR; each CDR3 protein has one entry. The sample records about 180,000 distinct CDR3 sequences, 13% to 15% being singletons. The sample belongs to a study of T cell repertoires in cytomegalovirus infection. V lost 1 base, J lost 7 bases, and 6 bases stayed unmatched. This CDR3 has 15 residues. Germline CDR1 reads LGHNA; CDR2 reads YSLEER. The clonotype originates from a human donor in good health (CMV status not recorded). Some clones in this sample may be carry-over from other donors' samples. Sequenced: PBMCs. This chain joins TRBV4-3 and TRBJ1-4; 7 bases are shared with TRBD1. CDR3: CASSQATGQTEKLFF. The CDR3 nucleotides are TGCGCCAGCAGCCAAGCGACAGGGCAGACTGAAAAACTGTTTTTT.